The 24 T cell receptor beta chains listed next were all sequenced from one sample in a study of monozygotic twins with inflammatory bowel disease. From the 5' RACE reads, TCRdb lists one entry per CDR3 protein and no DNA. The sample includes nearly 45,000 distinct CDR3 sequences. The sample consisted of blood. These receptors were taken from a human donor with ulcerative colitis or Crohn's disease, or a healthy co-twin of an affected twin (not recorded which).

Its frequency marks this clonotype as medium-sized. The V gene is TRBV12-3 or TRBV12-4, the J gene TRBJ1-1; the D call of TRBD1 rests on TCRdb alone, since no DNA is present to check it. The length of the CDR3 is 15 residues. CDR3 sequence: CASSQNRGMDTEAFF.

The genes are TRBV27 and TRBJ2-5; the TCRdb call, TRBD2, lacks DNA for checking. The CDR3 contains 15 residues. Germline CDR1 MNHEY, CDR2 SMNVEV (reference sequence). This chain's CDR3 is CASSFSGGTQETQYF.

CDR3 sequence reads: CSVDGLAGDTLLTDTQYF. The rearrangement links TRBV29-1 to TRBJ2-3; TCRdb lists TRBD2, though no DNA is available to test this call. The CDR3 is 18 amino acids. The germline gives CDR1 SQVTM, CDR2 ANQGSEA.

The CDR3 protein is CSARDGRETQYF. The V call is TRBV20-1, the J call TRBJ2-5; as DNA is missing, the TRBD1 call by TCRdb cannot be tested. Germline V gene data show CDR1 as DFQATT and CDR2 as SNEGSKA (reference sequence). The CDR3 totals 12 residues.

CDR3 in amino acids: CASSPTVQETQYF. The chain has TRBV7-3 and TRBJ2-5; TCRdb's D gene call, TRBD1, goes unchecked for lack of DNA. The CDR3 totals 13 residues. Germline CDR1 is SGHTA and CDR2 is FQGTGA. The entire variable domain, with the rest obtained from reference TRBV7-3 and TRBJ2-5, is as follows: GAGVSQTPSNKVTEKGKYVELRCDPISGHTALYWYRQSLGQGPEFLIYFQGTGAADDSGLPNDRFFAVRPEGSVSTLKIQRTERGDSAVYLCASSPTVQETQYFGPGTRLLVL.

The chain joins TRBV29-1 to TRBJ1-1. Germline V gene data show CDR1 as SQVTM and CDR2 as ANQGSEA. The CDR3 contains 12 residues. The CDR3 region is CSVETENTEAFF.

V gene TRBV27 combines with J gene TRBJ1-2; the D call from TCRdb, TRBD1, cannot be confirmed without DNA. The CDR3 consists of 17 residues. CDR1 MNHEY and CDR2 SMNVEV come from the germline V gene (reference sequence). The CDR3 here is CASTPGGGAGPYYGYTF.

The chain couples TRBV7-3 to TRBJ2-3; the TCRdb D gene call, TRBD1, has no DNA to confirm it. The CDR3 is 16 amino acids. Looked up from germline, CDR1 is SGHTA and CDR2 is FQGTGA. The CDR3 spells CASNPTRAGNTDTQYF.

The chain joins TRBV29-1 to TRBJ1-1; the TCRdb call, TRBD1, lacks DNA for checking. Germline values: CDR1 SQVTM, CDR2 ANQGSEA. This CDR3 is built from 15 residues. CDR3 region: CSAAGGGSSNTEAFF.

This sequence joins TRBV2 and TRBJ1-1. There are 13 residues in the CDR3. Germline V lookup: CDR1 SNHLY, CDR2 FYNNEI. CDR3 amino acids: CASFLSAGTEAFF.

This chain joins TRBV5-1 and TRBJ2-1; TCRdb returns TRBD1, unconfirmable since there is no DNA. The CDR3 has 17 amino acids. Germline-derived CDR1 and CDR2 are SGHRS and YFSETQ. Here the CDR3 reads CASSLSTGTGGYNEQFF.

The V call is TRBV7-2, the J call TRBJ1-4; TCRdb gives TRBD1 as the D gene, but with no DNA this cannot be confirmed. The CDR3 covers 20 residues. Germline V gene sequence: CDR1 SGHTA, CDR2 FQGNSA. This CDR3 reads CASSFASLQGTSPSNEKLFF.

This chain uses TRBV30 with TRBJ2-7; checking the TCRdb D call of TRBD1 is not possible without DNA. The CDR3 length is 15 residues. In germline, CDR1 is GTSNPN, CDR2 SVGIG (reference sequence). This CDR3 reads CAWSPRWDRDGEQYF.

The V and J genes are TRBV20-1 and TRBJ1-5; TCRdb's D gene call, TRBD1, goes unchecked for lack of DNA. The CDR3 covers 14 residues. Germline V gives CDR1 DFQATT, CDR2 SNEGSKA (reference sequence). The CDR3: CSARGFDGGQPQHF.

The chain has TRBV7-2 and TRBJ2-3; with no DNA, the TCRdb D assignment of TRBD2 cannot be verified. This CDR3 has 16 residues. Germline V lookup: CDR1 SGHTA, CDR2 FQGNSA. CDR3 residues: CASSQMLAGGRDTQYF.

The V call is TRBV11-2, the J call TRBJ2-4; checking the TCRdb D call of TRBD2 is not possible without DNA. The CDR3 contains 19 residues. Germline loops: CDR1 SGHAT, CDR2 FQNNGV. The CDR3 protein is CASSWGLAGGRQAKNMQYF.

V usage is TRBV20-1 and J usage is TRBJ2-7. This CDR3 is built from 15 residues. The germline V gene encodes CDR1 DFQATT and CDR2 SNEGSKA (reference sequence). CDR3: CSARMQSSDYYEQYF.

CDR3 residues: CASSQMTEYNEQFF. The V gene is TRBV7-9, the J gene TRBJ2-1; absent DNA, TCRdb's TRBD1 call cannot be checked. This CDR3 is built from 14 residues. The germline V gene encodes CDR1 SEHNR and CDR2 FQNEAQ (reference sequence).

The V call is TRBV7-2, the J call TRBJ2-7; TCRdb selects TRBD2, and the lack of DNA leaves this call unchecked. Germline CDR1 SGHTA, CDR2 FQGNSA. The CDR3 runs 14 residues. CDR3 sequence reads: CASSSRRDPYEQYF. Supplemented by reference TRBV7-2 and TRBJ2-7, the full variable domain reads GAGVSQSPSNKVTEKGKDVELRCDPISGHTALYWYRQSLGQGLEFLIYFQGNSAPDKSGLPSDRFSAERTGGSVSTLTIQRTQQEDSAVYLCASSSRRDPYEQYFGPGTRLTVT.

The chain carries TRBV5-4 and TRBJ2-1; TCRdb calls TRBD2, which cannot be checked without DNA. Looked up from germline, CDR1 is SGHNT and CDR2 is YYREEE (reference sequence). This CDR3 has 15 amino acids. The CDR3 sequence is CASSSRVCSYNEQFF.

The chain employs TRBV6-6 and TRBJ2-5. Germline V gives CDR1 MNHNY, CDR2 SVGAGI (reference sequence). The CDR3 has 14 amino acids. The CDR3 loop reads CASSSLTLTETQYF.

J is TRBJ2-1 and V is TRBV20-1. This CDR3 region has 15 residues. Germline V gives CDR1 DFQATT, CDR2 SNEGSKA (reference sequence). This CDR3 is CSARDKSNKYNEQFF.

The chain couples TRBV30 to TRBJ2-7; with no DNA, the TCRdb D assignment of TRBD1 cannot be verified. The length of the CDR3 is 14 residues. Germline V gene lookup returns CDR1 GTSNPN and CDR2 SVGIG (reference sequence). This CDR3 reads CAWGLGQGKYEQYF.

The V and J genes are TRBV13 and TRBJ2-1; absent DNA, TCRdb's TRBD2 call cannot be checked. In germline, CDR1 is PRHDT, CDR2 FYEKMQ (reference sequence). This CDR3 spans 18 amino acids. The CDR3 spells CASRQTGTSGRFDNEQFF.